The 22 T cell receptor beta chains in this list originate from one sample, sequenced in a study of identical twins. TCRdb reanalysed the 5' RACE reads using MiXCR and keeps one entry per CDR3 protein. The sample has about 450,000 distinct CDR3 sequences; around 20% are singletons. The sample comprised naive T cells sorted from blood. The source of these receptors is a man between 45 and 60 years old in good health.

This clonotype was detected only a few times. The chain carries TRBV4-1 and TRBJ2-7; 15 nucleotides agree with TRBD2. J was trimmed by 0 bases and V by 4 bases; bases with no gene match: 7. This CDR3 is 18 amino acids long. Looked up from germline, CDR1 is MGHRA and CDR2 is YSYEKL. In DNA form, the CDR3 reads TGCGCCAGCAGCCGCGCCGGGACTAGCGGGGGGCCCTCCTACGAGCAGTACTTC. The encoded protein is CASSRAGTSGGPSYEQYF.

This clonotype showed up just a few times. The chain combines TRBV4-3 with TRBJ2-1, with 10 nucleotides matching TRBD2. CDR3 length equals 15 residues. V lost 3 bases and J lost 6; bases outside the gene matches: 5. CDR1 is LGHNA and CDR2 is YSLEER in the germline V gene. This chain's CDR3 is CASSQSGGAGNEQFF. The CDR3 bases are TGCGCCAGCAGCCAGAGCGGGGGGGCTGGCAATGAGCAGTTCTTC.

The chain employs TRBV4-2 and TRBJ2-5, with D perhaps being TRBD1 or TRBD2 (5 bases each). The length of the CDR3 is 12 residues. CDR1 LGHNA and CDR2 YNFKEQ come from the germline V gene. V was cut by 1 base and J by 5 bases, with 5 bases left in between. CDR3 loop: CASSQGGETQYF. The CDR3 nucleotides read TGTGCCAGCAGCCAAGGGGGGGAGACCCAGTACTTC.

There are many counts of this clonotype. The CDR3 protein is CASSQDLGQGWSPLHF. The DNA for the CDR3 is TGTGCCAGCAGCCAAGACCTGGGACAGGGTTGGTCACCCCTCCACTTT. The rearrangement links TRBV14 to TRBJ1-6; 9 nucleotides line up with TRBD1. V shed 0 bases, J shed 10 bases, and the junction held 7 bases outside the gene matches. Germline assignment: CDR1 SGHDN and CDR2 FVKESK. This CDR3 comprises 16 residues.

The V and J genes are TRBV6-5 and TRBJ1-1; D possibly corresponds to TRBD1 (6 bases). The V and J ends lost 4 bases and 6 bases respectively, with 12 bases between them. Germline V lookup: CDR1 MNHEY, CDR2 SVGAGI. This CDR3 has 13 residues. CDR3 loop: CASSSTGSAEAFF. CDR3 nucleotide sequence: TGTGCCAGCAGTTCTACAGGGTCAGCTGAAGCTTTCTTT.

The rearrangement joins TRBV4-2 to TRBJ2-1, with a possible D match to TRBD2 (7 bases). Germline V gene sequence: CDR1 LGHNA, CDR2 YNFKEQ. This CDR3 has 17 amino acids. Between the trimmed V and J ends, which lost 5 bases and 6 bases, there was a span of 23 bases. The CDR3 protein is CASSKANGGRGRNEQFF. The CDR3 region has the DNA TGTGCCAGCAGCAAAGCCAATGGGGGGCGGGGGCGCAATGAGCAGTTCTTC.

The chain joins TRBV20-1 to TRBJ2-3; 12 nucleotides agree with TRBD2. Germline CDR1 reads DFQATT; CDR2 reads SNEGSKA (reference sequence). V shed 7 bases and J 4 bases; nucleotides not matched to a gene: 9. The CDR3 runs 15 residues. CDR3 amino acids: CSVTLAGGVSDTQYF. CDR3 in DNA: TGCAGTGTTACTCTAGCGGGGGGGGTGTCAGATACGCAGTATTTT.

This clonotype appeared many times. The CDR3 loop is CSVSRENYEQYF. The DNA of the CDR3 is TGCAGCGTCTCGAGGGAGAACTACGAGCAGTACTTC. The V call is TRBV29-1, the J call TRBJ2-7, with D perhaps TRBD2 (5 bases). This CDR3 is 12 amino acids long. V was cut by 6 bases and J by 3 bases, with 12 bases left in between. Germline assignment: CDR1 SQVTM and CDR2 ANQGSEA.

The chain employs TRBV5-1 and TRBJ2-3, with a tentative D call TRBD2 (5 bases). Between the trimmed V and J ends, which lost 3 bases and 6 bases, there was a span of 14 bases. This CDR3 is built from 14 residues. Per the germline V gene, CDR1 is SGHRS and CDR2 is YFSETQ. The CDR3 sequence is CASSSEDSFDTQYF. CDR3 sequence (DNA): TGCGCCAGCAGCTCGGAGGACTCCTTCGATACGCAGTATTTT.

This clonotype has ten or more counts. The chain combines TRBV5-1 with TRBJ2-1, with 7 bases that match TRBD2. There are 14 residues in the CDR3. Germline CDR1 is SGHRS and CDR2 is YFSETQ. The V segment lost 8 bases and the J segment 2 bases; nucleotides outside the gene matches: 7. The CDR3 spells CASGGDYTYNEQFF. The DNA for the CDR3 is TGCGCCAGTGGGGGGGACTACACCTACAATGAGCAGTTCTTC. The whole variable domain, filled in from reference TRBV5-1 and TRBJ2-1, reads KAGVTQTPRYLIKTRGQQVTLSCSPISGHRSVSWYQQTPGQGLQFLFEYFSETQRNKGNFPGRFSGRQFSNSRSEMNVSTLELGDSALYLCASGGDYTYNEQFFGPGTRLTVL.

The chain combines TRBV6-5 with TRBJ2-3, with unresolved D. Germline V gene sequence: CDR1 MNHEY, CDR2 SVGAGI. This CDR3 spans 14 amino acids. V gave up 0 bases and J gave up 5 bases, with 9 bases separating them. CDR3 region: CASSYSSLLDTQYF. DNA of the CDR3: TGTGCCAGCAGTTACTCCAGTTTACTAGATACGCAGTATTTT.

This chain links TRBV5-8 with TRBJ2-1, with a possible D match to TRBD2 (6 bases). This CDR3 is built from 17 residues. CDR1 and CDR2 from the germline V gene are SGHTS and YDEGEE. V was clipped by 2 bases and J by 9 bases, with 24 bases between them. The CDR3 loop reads CASSFRVRPGSGGEQFF. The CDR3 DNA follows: TGTGCCAGCAGCTTTAGGGTCCGGCCGGGATCCGGGGGTGAGCAGTTCTTC. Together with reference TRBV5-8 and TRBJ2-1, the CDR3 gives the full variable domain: EAGVTQSPTHLIKTRGQQATLRCSPISGHTSVYWYQQALGLGLQFLLWYDEGEERNRGNFPPRFSGRQFPNYSSELNVNALELEDSALYLCASSFRVRPGSGGEQFFGPGTRLTVL.

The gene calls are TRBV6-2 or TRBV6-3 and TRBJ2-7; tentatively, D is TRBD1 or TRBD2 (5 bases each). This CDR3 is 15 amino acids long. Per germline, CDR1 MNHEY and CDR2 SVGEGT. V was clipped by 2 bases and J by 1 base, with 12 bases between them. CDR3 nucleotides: TGTGCCAGCAGTTACGTCCGGGACGGTTCCTACGAGCAGTACTTC. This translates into CASSYVRDGSYEQYF.

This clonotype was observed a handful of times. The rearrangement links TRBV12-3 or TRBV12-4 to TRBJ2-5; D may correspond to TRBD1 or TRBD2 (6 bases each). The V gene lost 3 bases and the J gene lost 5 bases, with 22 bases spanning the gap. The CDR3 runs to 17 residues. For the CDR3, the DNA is TGTGCCAGCAGTTTCGGTGGGAAGCTCGGGGGCCAGGAGACCCAGTACTTC. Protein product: CASSFGGKLGGQETQYF.

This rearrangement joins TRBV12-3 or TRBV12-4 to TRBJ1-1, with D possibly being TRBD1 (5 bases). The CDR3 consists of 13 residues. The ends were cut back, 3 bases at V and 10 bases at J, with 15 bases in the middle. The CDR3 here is CASSFIWVQGAFF. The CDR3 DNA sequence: TGTGCCAGCAGTTTTATTTGGGTTCAGGGAGCTTTCTTT.

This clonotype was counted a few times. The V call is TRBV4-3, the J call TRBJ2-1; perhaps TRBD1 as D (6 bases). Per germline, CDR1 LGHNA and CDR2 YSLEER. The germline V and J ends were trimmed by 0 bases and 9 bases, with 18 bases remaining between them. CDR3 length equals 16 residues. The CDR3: CASSQEITGRGAEQFF. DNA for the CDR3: TGCGCCAGCAGCCAAGAGATCACAGGGAGAGGTGCTGAGCAGTTCTTC.

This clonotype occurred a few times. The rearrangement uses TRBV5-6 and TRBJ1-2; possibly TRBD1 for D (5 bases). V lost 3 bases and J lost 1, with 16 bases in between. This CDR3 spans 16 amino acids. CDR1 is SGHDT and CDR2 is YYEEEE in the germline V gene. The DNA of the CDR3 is TGTGCCAGCAGCTATCTTCAGGTCAGGGTTAACTATGGCTACACCTTC. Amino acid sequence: CASSYLQVRVNYGYTF.

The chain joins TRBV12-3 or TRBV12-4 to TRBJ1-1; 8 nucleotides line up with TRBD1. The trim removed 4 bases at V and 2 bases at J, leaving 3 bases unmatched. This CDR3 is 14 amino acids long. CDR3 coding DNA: TGTGCCAGCAGTTGGGGACAGGTCAACACTGAAGCTTTCTTT. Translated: CASSWGQVNTEAFF.

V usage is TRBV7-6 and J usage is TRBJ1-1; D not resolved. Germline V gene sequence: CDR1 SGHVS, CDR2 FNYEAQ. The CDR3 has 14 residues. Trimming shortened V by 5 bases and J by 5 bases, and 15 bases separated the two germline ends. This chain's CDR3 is CASSRGWAGTEAFF. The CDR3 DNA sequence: TGTGCCAGCAGCCGCGGATGGGCGGGGACTGAAGCTTTCTTT.

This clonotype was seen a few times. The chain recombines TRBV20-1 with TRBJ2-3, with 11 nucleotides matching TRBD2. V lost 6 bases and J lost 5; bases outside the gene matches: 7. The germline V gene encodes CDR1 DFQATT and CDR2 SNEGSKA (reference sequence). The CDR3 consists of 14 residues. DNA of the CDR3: TGCAGTGCCCGAACTAGCGGGAGTAGAGATACGCAGTATTTT. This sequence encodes CSARTSGSRDTQYF.

CDR3 nucleotides: TGTGCCAGCAGCCCTTGGACTCGTCCCGGGGAGCTGTTTTTT. Translated: CASSPWTRPGELFF. The V gene is TRBV7-2, the J gene TRBJ2-2; weak D call: TRBD2 (5 bases). Germline lookup yields CDR1 SGHTA and CDR2 FQGNSA. The CDR3 contains 14 residues. The V end was cut by 5 bases, the J end by 6 bases, with 13 bases between. The full variable domain, rest sourced from reference TRBV7-2 and TRBJ2-2, is GAGVSQSPSNKVTEKGKDVELRCDPISGHTALYWYRQSLGQGLEFLIYFQGNSAPDKSGLPSDRFSAERTGGSVSTLTIQRTQQEDSAVYLCASSPWTRPGELFFGEGSRLTVL.

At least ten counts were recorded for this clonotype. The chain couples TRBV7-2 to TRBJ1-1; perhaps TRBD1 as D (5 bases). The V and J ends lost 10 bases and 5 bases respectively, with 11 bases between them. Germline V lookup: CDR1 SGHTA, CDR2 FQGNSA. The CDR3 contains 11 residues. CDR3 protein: CAIRGGTEAFF. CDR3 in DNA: TGTGCCATCCGTGGGGGAACTGAAGCTTTCTTT.